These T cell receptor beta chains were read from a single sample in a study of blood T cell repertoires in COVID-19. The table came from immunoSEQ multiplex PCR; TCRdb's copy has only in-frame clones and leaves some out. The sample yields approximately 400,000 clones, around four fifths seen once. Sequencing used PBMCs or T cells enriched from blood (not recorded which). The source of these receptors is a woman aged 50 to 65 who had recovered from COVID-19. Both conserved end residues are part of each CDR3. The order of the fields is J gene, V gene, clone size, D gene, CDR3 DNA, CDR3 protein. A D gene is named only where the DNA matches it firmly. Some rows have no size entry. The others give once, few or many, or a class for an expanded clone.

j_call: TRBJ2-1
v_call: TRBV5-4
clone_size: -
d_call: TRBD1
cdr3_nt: TGTGCCAGCAGTCCCAGGACAGGGAACAATGAGCAGTTCTTC
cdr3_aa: CASSPRTGNNEQFF

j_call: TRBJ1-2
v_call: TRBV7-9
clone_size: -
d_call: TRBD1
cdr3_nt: TGTGCCGGAGGGGGACAGCTCTACTATGGCTACACCTTC
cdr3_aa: CAGGGQLYYGYTF

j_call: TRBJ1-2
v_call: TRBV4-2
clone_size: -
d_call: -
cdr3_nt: TGTGCCAGCAGCCACGGACAGCAGAACTATGGCTACACCTTC
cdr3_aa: CASSHGQQNYGYTF

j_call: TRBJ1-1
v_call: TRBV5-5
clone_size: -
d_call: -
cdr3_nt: TGTGCCAGCAGCTTGGCCTCCAGGATGAACACTGAAGCTTTCTTT
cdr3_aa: CASSLASRMNTEAFF

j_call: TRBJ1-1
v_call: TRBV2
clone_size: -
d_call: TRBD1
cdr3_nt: TGTGCCACTAACCACCCAGAAACAGGGGACACTGAAGCTTTCTTT
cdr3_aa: CATNHPETGDTEAFF

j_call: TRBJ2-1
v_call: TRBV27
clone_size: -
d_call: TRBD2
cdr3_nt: TGTGCCAGCAGTTTATTTGGGGGGGTCTACAATGAGCAGTTCTTC
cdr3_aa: CASSLFGGVYNEQFF

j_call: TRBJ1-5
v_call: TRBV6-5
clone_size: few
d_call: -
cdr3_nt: TGTGCCAGCAGTTCCGCCGGGGGACGTCTGCAGCCCCAGCATTTT
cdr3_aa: CASSSAGGRLQPQHF

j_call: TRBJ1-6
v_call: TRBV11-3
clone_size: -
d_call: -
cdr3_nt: TGTGCCAGCAGCTTAGCAGGCGTTAACACAGGCAACAGGGCTTCACCCCTCCACTTT
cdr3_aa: CASSLAGVNTGNRASPLHF

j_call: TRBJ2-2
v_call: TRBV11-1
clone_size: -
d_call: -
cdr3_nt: TGTGCCAGCAGCTTCGATAGCGCCGGGGAGCTGTTTTTT
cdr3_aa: CASSFDSAGELFF

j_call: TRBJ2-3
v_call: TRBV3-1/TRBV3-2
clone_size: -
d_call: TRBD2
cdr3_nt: TGTGCCAGCAGCCAGGCGCCTAGCGGGGGATTAGATACGCAGTATTTT
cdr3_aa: CASSQAPSGGLDTQYF

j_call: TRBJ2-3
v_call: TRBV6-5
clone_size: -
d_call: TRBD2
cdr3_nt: TGTGCCAGCAGTTTAGCGGGCCGCACAGATACGCAGTATTTT
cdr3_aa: CASSLAGRTDTQYF

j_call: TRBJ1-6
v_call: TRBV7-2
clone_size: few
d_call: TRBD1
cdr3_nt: TGTGCCAGCAGCAAGGGACAGTCCAATTCACCCCTCCACTTT
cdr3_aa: CASSKGQSNSPLHF

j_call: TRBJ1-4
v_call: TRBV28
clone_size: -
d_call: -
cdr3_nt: TGTGCCAGCAGTTTTAGCGGGGGGTATGAAAAACTGTTTTTT
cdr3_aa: CASSFSGGYEKLFF

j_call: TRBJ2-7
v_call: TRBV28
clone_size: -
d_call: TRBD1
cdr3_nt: TGTGCCAGCAGTTTTTTGGGACAGGGGACCTACGAGCAGTACTTC
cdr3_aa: CASSFLGQGTYEQYF

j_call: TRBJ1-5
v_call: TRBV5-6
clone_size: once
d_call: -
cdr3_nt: TGTGCCAGCAGCCTGTTGGCAGGGGCAAATAGCAATCAGCCCCAGCATTTT
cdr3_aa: CASSLLAGANSNQPQHF

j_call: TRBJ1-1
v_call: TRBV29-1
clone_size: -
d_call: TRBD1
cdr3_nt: TGCAGCGTGCCCCCTACCGGGACAGGGGTTACTGAAGCTTTCTTT
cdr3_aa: CSVPPTGTGVTEAFF

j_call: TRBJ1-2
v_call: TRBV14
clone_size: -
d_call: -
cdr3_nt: TGTGCCAGCAGCCAATTCGGCCGTCGCTGGGCAAATACAGACTATGGCTACACCTTC
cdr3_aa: CASSQFGRRWANTDYGYTF

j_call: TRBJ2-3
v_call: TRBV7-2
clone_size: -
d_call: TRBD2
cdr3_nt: TGTGCCAGCAGCTTATCTCCAGCGGGGGGGGCAGATACGCAGTATTTT
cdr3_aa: CASSLSPAGGADTQYF

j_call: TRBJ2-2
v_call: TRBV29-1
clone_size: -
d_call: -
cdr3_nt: TGCAGCGTTGAGGGCCCCGGCATGAACACCGGGGAGCTGTTTTTT
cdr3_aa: CSVEGPGMNTGELFF

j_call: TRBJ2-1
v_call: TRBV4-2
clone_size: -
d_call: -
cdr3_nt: TGTGCCAGCAGCCAAGATCTTTGGGGGGGGGCCGGGAATGAGCAGTTCTTC
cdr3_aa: CASSQDLWGGAGNEQFF

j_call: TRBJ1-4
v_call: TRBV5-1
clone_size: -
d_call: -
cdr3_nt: TGCGCCAGCAGCCCCGGGGTGGCATGGGGTAATGAAAAACTGTTTTTT
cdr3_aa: CASSPGVAWGNEKLFF

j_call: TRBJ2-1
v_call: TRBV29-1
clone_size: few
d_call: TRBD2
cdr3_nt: TGCAGCGTCCCGGGGACTAGCGGGTTATCCTACAATGAGCAGTTCTTC
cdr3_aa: CSVPGTSGLSYNEQFF

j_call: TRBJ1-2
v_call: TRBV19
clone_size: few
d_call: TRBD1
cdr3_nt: TGTGCCACTGAAGACAGGGGGAGGGTGAATGGCTACACCTTC
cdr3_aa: CATEDRGRVNGYTF

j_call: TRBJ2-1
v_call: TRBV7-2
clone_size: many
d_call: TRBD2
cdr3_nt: TGTGCCAGCAGTCCACCCGGGCGGGAGAGGTCCTACAATGAGCAGTTCTTC
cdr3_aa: CASSPPGRERSYNEQFF

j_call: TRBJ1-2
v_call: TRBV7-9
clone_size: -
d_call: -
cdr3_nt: TGTGCCAGCAGCACAGGGACATTCGGCTACACCTTC
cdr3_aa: CASSTGTFGYTF

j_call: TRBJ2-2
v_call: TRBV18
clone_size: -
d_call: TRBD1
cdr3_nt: TGTGCCAGCTCACAGTTGACAGGGGCCGACACCGGGGAGCTGTTTTTT
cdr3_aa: CASSQLTGADTGELFF

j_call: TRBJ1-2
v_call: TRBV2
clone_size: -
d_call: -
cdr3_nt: TGTGCCAGCAGTGAAGCTCGGAGACGTGGCTACACCTTC
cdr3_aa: CASSEARRRGYTF

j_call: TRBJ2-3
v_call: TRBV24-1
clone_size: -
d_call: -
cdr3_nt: TGTGCCACCAGTGATTTCGGCAGGAACGCAGATACGCAGTATTTT
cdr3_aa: CATSDFGRNADTQYF

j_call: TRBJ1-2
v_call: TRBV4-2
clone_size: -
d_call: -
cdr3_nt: TGTGCCAGCAGCCAAGAACTTGGGCGCTACACCTTC
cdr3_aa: CASSQELGRYTF

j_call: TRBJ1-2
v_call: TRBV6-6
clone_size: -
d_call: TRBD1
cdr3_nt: TGTGCCAGCAGTTACTCGACACAGGGGGGTGGCTACACCTTC
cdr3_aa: CASSYSTQGGGYTF

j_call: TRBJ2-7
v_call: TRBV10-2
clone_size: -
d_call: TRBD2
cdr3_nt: TGCGCCAGCTGGACTAGCGGGAAGCCGTACGAGCAGTACTTC
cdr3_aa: CASWTSGKPYEQYF

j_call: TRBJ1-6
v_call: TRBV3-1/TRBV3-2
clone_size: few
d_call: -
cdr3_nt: TGTGCCAGCAGCCCCCTAGGGACGGGACACTATAATTCACCCCTCCACTTT
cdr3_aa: CASSPLGTGHYNSPLHF

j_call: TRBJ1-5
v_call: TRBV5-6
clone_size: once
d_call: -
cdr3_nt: TGTGCCAGCAGCTTGGAGAGCGGCAATCAGCCCCAGCATTTT
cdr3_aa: CASSLESGNQPQHF

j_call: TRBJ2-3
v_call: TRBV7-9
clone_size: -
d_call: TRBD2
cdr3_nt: TGTGCCAGCAGCTTAGTCCAGCGGGATGGGGATACGCAGTATTTT
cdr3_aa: CASSLVQRDGDTQYF

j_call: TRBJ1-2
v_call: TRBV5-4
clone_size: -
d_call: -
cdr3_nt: TGTGCCAGCAGCTTGGGCGGGGGTGGTAACTATGGCTACACCTTC
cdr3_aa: CASSLGGGGNYGYTF

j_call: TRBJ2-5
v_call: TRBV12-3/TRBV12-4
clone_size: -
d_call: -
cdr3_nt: TGTGCCAGCAGTTTAAGCCAGGGGGGGACCCAGTACTTC
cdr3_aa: CASSLSQGGTQYF

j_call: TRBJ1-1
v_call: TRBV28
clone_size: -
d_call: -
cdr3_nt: TGTGCCAGCAGCCTAACAGGGCTAAGGAGAGGAGTGAACACTGAAGCTTTCTTT
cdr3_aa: CASSLTGLRRGVNTEAFF

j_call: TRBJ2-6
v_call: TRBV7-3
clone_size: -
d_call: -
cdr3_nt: TGTGCCAGCAGCTTATCAGGATGGCTCGACTCTGGGGCCAACGTCCTGACTTTC
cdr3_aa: CASSLSGWLDSGANVLTF

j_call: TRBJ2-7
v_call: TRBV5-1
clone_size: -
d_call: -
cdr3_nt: TGCGCCAGCAGCTTGGGGGCGACTAGACGGACGGTACCGGACGAGCAGTACTTC
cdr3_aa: CASSLGATRRTVPDEQYF

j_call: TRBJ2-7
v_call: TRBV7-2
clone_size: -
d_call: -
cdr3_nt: TGTGCCAGCAGCTTAGATGGTAGCGGCTACGAGCAGTACTTC
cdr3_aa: CASSLDGSGYEQYF

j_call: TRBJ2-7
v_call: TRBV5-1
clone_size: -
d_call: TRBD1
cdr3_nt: TGCGCCAGCAGCTTGGTAGGACAGGATACCTACGAGCAGTACTTC
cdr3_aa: CASSLVGQDTYEQYF

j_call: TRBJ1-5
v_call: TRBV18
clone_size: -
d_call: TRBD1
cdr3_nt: TGTGCCAGCTCACCAGCAGGACAGGGCAAGCAGCCCCAGCATTTT
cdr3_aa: CASSPAGQGKQPQHF

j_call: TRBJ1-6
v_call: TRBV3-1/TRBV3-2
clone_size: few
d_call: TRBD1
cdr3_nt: TGTGCCAGCAATCAAGGGACAGGGTCTTCACCCCTCCACTTT
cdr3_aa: CASNQGTGSSPLHF

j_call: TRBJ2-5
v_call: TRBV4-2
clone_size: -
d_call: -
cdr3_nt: TGTGCCAGCAGCCAAGGGGGCCATAGCGGCCCCCAAGAGACCCAGTACTTC
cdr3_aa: CASSQGGHSGPQETQYF

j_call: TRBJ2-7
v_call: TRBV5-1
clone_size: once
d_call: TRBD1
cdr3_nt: TGCGCCAGCAGCGCTGGGACAGGGTCGTCCGGCGAGCAGTACTTC
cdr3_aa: CASSAGTGSSGEQYF

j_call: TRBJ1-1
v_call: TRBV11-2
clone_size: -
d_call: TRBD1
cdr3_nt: TGTGCCAGCAGCTTAGCCCAGGGGGCGACTGAAGCTTTCTTT
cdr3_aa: CASSLAQGATEAFF

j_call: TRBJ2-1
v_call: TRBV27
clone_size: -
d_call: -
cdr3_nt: TGTGCCAGTTCAGCCTACAATGAGCAGTTCTTC
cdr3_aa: CASSAYNEQFF

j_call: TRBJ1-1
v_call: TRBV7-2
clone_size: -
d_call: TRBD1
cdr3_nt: TGTGCCAGCAGCTCCTATATGGGACAGTCAAAGGCTTTCTTT
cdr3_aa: CASSSYMGQSKAFF

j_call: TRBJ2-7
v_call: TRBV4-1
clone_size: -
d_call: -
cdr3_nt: TGCGCCAGCAGCCAAAAAATACAGAGATTAAAAAACTACGAGCAGTACTTC
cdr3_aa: CASSQKIQRLKNYEQYF

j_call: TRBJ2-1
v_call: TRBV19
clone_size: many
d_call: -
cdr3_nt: TGTGCCAGTAGTGTTGACAACCCCTCCTACAATGAGCAGTTCTTC
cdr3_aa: CASSVDNPSYNEQFF

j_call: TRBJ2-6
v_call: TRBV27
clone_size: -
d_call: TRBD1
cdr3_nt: TGTGCCAGCAGTTCCCGACAGGGGCTCCGCTCTGGGGCCAACGTCCTGACTTTC
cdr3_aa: CASSSRQGLRSGANVLTF